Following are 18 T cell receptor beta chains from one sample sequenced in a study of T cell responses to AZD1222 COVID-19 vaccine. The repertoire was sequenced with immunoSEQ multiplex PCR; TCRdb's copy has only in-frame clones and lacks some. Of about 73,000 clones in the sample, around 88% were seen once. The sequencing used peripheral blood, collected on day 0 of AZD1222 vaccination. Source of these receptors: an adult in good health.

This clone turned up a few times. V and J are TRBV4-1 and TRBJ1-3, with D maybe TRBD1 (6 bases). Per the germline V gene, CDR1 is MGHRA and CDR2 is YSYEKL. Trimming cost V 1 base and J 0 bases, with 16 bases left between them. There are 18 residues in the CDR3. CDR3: CASSQVDLTGNSGNTIYF. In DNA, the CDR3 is TGCGCCAGCAGCCAAGTCGACTTGACAGGTAACTCTGGAAACACCATATATTTT.

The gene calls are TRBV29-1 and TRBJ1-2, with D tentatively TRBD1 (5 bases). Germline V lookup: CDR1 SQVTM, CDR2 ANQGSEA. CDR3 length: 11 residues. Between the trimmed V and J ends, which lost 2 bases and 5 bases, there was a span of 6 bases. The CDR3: CSVERGYGYTF. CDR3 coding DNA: TGCAGCGTTGAAAGGGGATATGGCTACACCTTC.

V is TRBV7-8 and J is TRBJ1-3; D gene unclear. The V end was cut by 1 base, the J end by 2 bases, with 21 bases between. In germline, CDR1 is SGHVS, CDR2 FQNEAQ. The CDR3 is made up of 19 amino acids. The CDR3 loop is CASSLVILYGDFAGNTIYF. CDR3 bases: TGTGCCAGCAGCTTAGTCATTCTGTATGGGGATTTTGCTGGAAACACCATATATTTT.

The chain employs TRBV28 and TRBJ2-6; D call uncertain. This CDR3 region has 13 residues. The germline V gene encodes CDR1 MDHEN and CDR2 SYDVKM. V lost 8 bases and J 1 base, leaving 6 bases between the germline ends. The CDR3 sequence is CASGYSGANVLTF. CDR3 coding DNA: TGTGCCAGCGGATATTCTGGGGCCAACGTCCTGACTTTC.

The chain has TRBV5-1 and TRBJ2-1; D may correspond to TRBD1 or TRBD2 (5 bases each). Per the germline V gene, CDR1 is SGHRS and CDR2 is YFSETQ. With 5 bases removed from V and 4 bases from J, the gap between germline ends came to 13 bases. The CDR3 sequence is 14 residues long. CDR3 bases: TGCGCCAGCAGTTTCCGGGACCATTACAATGAGCAGTTCTTC. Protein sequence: CASSFRDHYNEQFF.

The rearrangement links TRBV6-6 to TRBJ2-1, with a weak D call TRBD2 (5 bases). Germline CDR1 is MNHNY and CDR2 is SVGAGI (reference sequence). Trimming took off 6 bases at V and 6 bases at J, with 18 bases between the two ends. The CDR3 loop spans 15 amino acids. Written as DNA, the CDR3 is TGTGCCAGCAGATATGGGCCCGATCGGGGCAATGAGCAGTTCTTC. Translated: CASRYGPDRGNEQFF.

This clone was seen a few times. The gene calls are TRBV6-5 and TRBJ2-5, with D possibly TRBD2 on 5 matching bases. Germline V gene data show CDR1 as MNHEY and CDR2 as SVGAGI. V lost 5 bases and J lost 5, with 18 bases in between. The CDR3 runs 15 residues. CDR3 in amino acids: CASSPRLSVWETQYF. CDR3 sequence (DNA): TGTGCCAGCAGTCCGAGGCTTAGCGTCTGGGAGACCCAGTACTTC.

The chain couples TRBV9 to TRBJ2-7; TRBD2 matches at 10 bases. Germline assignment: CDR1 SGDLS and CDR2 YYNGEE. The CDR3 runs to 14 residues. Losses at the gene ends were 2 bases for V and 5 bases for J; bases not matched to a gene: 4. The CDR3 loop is CASSVTGTSDEQYF. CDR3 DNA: TGTGCCAGCAGCGTTACCGGGACTAGCGACGAGCAGTACTTC.

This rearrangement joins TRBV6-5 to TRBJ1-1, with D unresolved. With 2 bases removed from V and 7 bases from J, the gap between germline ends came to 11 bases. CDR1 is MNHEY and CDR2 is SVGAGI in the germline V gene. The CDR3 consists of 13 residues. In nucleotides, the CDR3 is TGTGCCAGCAGTTACCGGACGTTCTTTGAAGCTTTCTTT. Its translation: CASSYRTFFEAFF.

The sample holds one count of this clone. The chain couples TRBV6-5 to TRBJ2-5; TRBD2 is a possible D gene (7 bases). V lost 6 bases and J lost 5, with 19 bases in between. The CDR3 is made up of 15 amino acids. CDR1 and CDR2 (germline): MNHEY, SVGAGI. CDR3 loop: CASSPQGGGLETQYF. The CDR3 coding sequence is TGTGCCAGCAGCCCCCAAGGGGGAGGGTTGGAGACCCAGTACTTC.

This CDR3 reads CASSFSRDYSTDTQYF. The DNA of the CDR3 is TGTGCCAGCAGCTTCAGCCGGGACTACAGCACAGATACGCAGTATTTT. This chain joins TRBV5-4 and TRBJ2-3; 7 nucleotides agree with TRBD2. The V segment lost 2 bases and the J segment 0 bases; nucleotides outside the gene matches: 6. This CDR3 spans 16 amino acids. Germline assignment: CDR1 SGHNT and CDR2 YYREEE (reference sequence).

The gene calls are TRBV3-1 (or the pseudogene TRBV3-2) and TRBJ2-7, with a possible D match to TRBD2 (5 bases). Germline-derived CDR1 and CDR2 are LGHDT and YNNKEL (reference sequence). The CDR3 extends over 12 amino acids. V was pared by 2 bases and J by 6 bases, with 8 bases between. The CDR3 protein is CASSQSSGEQYF. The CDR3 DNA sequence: TGTGCCAGCAGCCAATCCAGCGGCGAGCAGTACTTC.

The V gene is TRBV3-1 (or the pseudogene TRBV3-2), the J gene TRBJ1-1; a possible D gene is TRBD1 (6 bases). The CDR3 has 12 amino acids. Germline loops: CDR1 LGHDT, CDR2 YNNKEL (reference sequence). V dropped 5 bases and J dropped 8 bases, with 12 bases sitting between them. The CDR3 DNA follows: TGTGCCAGCAGCATACGGGGGGGCGAAGCTTTCTTT. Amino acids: CASSIRGGEAFF.

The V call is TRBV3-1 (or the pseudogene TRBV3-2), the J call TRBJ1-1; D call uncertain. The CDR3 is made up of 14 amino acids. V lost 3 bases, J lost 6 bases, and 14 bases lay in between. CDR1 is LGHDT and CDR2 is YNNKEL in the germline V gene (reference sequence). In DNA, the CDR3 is TGTGCCAGCAGCCACCTACAAGAGGGCTCTGAAGCTTTCTTT. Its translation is CASSHLQEGSEAFF.

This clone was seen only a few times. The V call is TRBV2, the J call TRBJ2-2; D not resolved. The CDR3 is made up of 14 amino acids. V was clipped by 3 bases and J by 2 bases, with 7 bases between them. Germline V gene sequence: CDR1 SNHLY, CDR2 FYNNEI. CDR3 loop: CASSEVSNTGELFF. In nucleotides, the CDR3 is TGTGCCAGCAGTGAGGTCAGCAACACCGGGGAGCTGTTTTTT.

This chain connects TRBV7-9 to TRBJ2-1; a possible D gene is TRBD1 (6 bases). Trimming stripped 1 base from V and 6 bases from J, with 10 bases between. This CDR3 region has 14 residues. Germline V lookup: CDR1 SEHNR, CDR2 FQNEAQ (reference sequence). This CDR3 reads CASSLEDRFNEQFF. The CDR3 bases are TGTGCCAGCAGCTTAGAGGACAGATTCAATGAGCAGTTCTTC.

The CDR3, as DNA: TGTGCCATATGTAGGGACACCAATCAGCCCCAGCATTTT. Its protein product is CAICRDTNQPQHF. The gene calls are TRBV10-3 and TRBJ1-5; D may be TRBD1 (6 bases). The germline CDR1 and CDR2 sequences are ENHRY and SYGVKD. The CDR3 consists of 13 residues. Between the trimmed V and J ends, which lost 9 bases and 3 bases, there was a span of 12 bases.

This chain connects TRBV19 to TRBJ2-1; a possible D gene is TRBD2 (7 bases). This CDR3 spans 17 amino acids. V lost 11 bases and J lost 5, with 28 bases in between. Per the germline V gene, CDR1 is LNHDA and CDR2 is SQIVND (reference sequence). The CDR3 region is CAVKDLGGQGPDNEQFF. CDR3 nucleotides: TGTGCCGTTAAAGACCTGGGGGGGCAGGGGCCGGACAATGAGCAGTTCTTC.